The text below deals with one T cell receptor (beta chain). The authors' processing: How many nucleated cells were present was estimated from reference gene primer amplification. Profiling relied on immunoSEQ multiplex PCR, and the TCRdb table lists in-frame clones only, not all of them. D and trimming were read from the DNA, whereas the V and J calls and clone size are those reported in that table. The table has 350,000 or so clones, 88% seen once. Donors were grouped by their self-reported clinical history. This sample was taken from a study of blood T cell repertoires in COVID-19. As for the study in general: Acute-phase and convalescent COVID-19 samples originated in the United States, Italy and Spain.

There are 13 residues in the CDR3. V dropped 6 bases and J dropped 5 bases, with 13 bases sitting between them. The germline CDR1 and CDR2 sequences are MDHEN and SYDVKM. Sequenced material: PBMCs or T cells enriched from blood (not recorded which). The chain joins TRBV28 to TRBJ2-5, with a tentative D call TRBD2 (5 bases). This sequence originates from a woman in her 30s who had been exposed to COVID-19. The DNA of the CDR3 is TGTGCCAGCAGCCATACTAGATTGGAGACCCAGTACTTC. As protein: CASSHTRLETQYF.